Below are 21 T cell receptor beta chains sequenced from a single sample in a study of T cell repertoires in cytomegalovirus infection. Their cognate antigens are unknown. TCRdb re-called the reads through MiXCR, storing one row per CDR3 protein. The sample shows hundreds of thousands of distinct CDR3 sequences, roughly 30% of them seen only once. The input for sequencing was cultured CD8+ T cells from PBMCs, taken from culture after CMV antigen stimulation. The source is a human donor in good health (CMV status not recorded). Some clones in this sample may be carry-over from other donors' samples.

This clonotype was picked up many times. This chain connects TRBV7-2 to TRBJ2-5; 12 bases match TRBD1. There are 19 residues in the CDR3. CDR1 and CDR2 from the germline V gene are SGHTA and FQGNSA. Trimming at V came to 0 bases and at J to 5 bases, leaving 13 bases not matched to a gene. CDR3 nucleotides: TGTGCCAGCAGCTTAGCTTTGATCTCCGGGACAGGGGGCCAGGAGACCCAGTACTTC. Translating it yields CASSLALISGTGGQETQYF.

J is TRBJ1-1 and V is TRBV12-5, with D possibly matching TRBD1 (6 bases). Trimming stripped 7 bases from V and 6 bases from J, with 15 bases between. Germline CDR1 and CDR2: LGHNT and FRNRAP. This CDR3 contains 13 residues. The CDR3 protein is CASALGDTPEAFF. CDR3 DNA: TGTGCTAGTGCGTTGGGGGACACACCTGAAGCTTTCTTT. Full variable domain (remainder filled in from reference TRBV12-5 and TRBJ1-1): DARVTQTPRHKVTEMGQEVTMRCQPILGHNTVFWYRQTMMQGLELLAYFRNRAPLDDSGMPKDRFSAEMPDATLATLKIQPSEPRDSAVYFCASALGDTPEAFFGQGTRLTVV.

This clonotype was picked up many times. The rearrangement links TRBV7-6 to TRBJ2-1; D gene ambiguous. V lost 3 bases, J lost 1 base, and 22 bases lay in between. The CDR3 contains 19 residues. The V gene's germline CDR1 is SGHVS and CDR2 FNYEAQ. The CDR3 DNA is TGTGCCAGCAGCTTTCGAACAAGGGCCAGAGAGGATTCCTACAATGAGCAGTTCTTC. Translation: CASSFRTRAREDSYNEQFF.

This clonotype was recorded at least ten times. V usage is TRBV7-8 and J usage is TRBJ2-1; 8 nucleotides line up with TRBD2. With V trimmed by 3 bases and J by 0 bases, 10 bases remained unmatched. CDR1 SGHVS and CDR2 FQNEAQ come from the germline V gene. The CDR3 covers 18 residues. The CDR3 DNA reads as TGTGCCAGCAGCTTCAGGACTAGCCTAGAGAGCTCCTACAATGAGCAGTTCTTC. Residues: CASSFRTSLESSYNEQFF.

V usage is TRBV9 and J usage is TRBJ1-2; 9 nucleotides align to TRBD1. The CDR3 has 15 residues. The V gene end was trimmed by 1 base and the J gene end by 7 bases; junction bases not matched to a gene: 8. Germline CDR1 SGDLS, CDR2 YYNGEE. This chain's CDR3 is CASSVRGQGIGGYTF. The CDR3, as DNA: TGTGCCAGCAGCGTAAGGGGACAGGGAATTGGTGGCTACACCTTC.

This rearrangement joins TRBV2 to TRBJ2-1, with D unclear. The V end lost 4 bases, the J end lost 8 bases, and 9 bases lay between the germline ends. The CDR3 contains 12 residues. CDR1 and CDR2 (germline): SNHLY, FYNNEI. CDR3 nucleotide sequence: TGTGCCAGCAGTGGGGCAGGCGATGAGCAGTTCTTC. Amino acid sequence: CASSGAGDEQFF.

This clonotype was seen many times. The J gene is TRBJ1-6, the V gene TRBV7-6; D not resolved. This CDR3 is 16 amino acids long. V was trimmed by 3 bases and J by 0 bases, leaving 9 bases between them. Germline CDR1 and CDR2: SGHVS and FNYEAQ. The CDR3 loop is CASSFAPSSYNSPLHF. CDR3 nucleotide sequence: TGTGCCAGCAGCTTCGCCCCGAGCTCCTATAATTCACCCCTCCACTTT. Complete variable domain (other parts from reference TRBV7-6 and TRBJ1-6): GAGVSQSPRYKVTKRGQDVALRCDPISGHVSLYWYRQALGQGPEFLTYFNYEAQQDKSGLPNDRFSAERPEGSISTLTIQRTEQRDSAMYRCASSFAPSSYNSPLHFGNGTRLTVT.

The genes are TRBV27 and TRBJ1-5; TRBD1 agrees at 10 bases. CDR1 is MNHEY and CDR2 is SMNVEV in the germline V gene (reference sequence). V lost 5 bases to trimming and J lost 1 base; unmatched junction nucleotides: 2. The CDR3 covers 15 residues. The CDR3 is CASSGTGASNQPQHF. The CDR3 nucleotides read TGTGCCAGCAGTGGGACAGGGGCCAGCAATCAGCCCCAGCATTTT.

This clonotype was found a few times. The chain uses TRBV19 and TRBJ1-1; the D is unclear. Trimming left V 6 bases short and J 1 base short, with 12 bases between. The CDR3 consists of 14 residues. CDR1 is LNHDA and CDR2 is SQIVND in the germline V gene (reference sequence). CDR3 amino acids: CASRVRKGNTEAFF. CDR3 coding DNA: TGTGCCAGTAGGGTCAGGAAAGGGAACACTGAAGCTTTCTTT.

This clonotype came up a few times. CDR3 nucleotide sequence: TGTGCCACTTCAGGGGACAGAGACTACGAGCAGTACTTC. As protein: CATSGDRDYEQYF. The rearrangement joins TRBV10-3 to TRBJ2-7; 7 bases match TRBD1. CDR3 length: 13 amino acids. Germline CDR1 reads ENHRY; CDR2 reads SYGVKD. The V and J ends lost 10 bases and 3 bases, in that order; junction bases with no gene match: 9.

The rearrangement joins TRBV7-3 to TRBJ2-5; 9 bases are shared with TRBD2. Per germline, CDR1 SGHTA and CDR2 FQGTGA. The CDR3 consists of 15 residues. V lost 3 bases to trimming and J lost 2 bases; unmatched junction nucleotides: 4. CDR3 loop: CASSFSSGAQETQYF. CDR3 sequence (DNA): TGTGCCAGCAGCTTCTCTAGCGGGGCGCAAGAGACCCAGTACTTC.

This rearrangement joins TRBV10-3 to TRBJ1-1, with D unclear. The V end lost 0 bases, the J end lost 7 bases, and 9 bases lay between the germline ends. Looked up from germline, CDR1 is ENHRY and CDR2 is SYGVKD. The CDR3 is 13 amino acids. CDR3 nucleotides: TGTGCCATCAGTGAGTCGATGTCGGGTGAAGCTTTCTTT. Residues: CAISESMSGEAFF.

The sample holds a few counts of this clonotype. CDR3 DNA: TGTGCCAGCAGCGCTTCAGATGAGCAGTTCTTC. Amino acid sequence: CASSASDEQFF. The chain recombines TRBV2 with TRBJ2-1; D gene unclear. Per germline, CDR1 SNHLY and CDR2 FYNNEI. Between the trimmed V and J ends, which lost 6 bases and 8 bases, there was a span of 8 bases. This CDR3 is 11 amino acids long.

Only a few counts were recorded for this clonotype. The CDR3 region is CASSSSAGGQPQHF. CDR3 DNA sequence: TGTGCCAGCAGTTCGTCGGCAGGGGGTCAGCCCCAGCATTTT. This chain connects TRBV28 to TRBJ1-5; 7 bases match TRBD1. V lost 4 bases and J lost 6; bases outside the gene matches: 6. The CDR3 loop spans 14 amino acids. CDR1 is MDHEN, CDR2 SYDVKM, per germline.

This clonotype has at least ten counts. This chain joins TRBV7-8 and TRBJ2-7; TRBD2 agrees at 7 bases. V trimming: 5 bases; J trimming: 0 bases; junction bases outside the gene matches: 7. Germline assignment: CDR1 SGHVS and CDR2 FQNEAQ. CDR3 length: 15 residues. DNA for the CDR3: TGTGCCAGCAGCCCAGAGGCTAGCGGCTCCTACGAGCAGTACTTC. Protein: CASSPEASGSYEQYF.

This clonotype showed up just a few times. This chain joins TRBV7-9 and TRBJ2-7, with 10 bases identical to TRBD2. In germline, CDR1 is SEHNR, CDR2 FQNEAQ (reference sequence). V gave up 6 bases and J gave up 1 base; unmatched junction bases: 3. The CDR3 covers 14 residues. CDR3 residues: CASSSSGGSYEQYF. Here the CDR3 DNA reads TGTGCCAGCAGTAGTAGCGGGGGGTCCTACGAGCAGTACTTC.

This clonotype was observed a few times. This chain links TRBV7-9 with TRBJ2-5; maybe TRBD2 (6 bases). CDR3 size: 14 residues. Trimming left V 6 bases short and J 1 base short, with 12 bases between. CDR1 SEHNR and CDR2 FQNEAQ come from the germline V gene (reference sequence). The chain's CDR3 is CASRPAGAQETQYF. DNA for the CDR3: TGTGCCAGCAGACCAGCGGGCGCCCAAGAGACCCAGTACTTC.

The rearrangement links TRBV6-2 or TRBV6-3 to TRBJ1-2; no definite D call. The V end lost 7 bases, the J end lost 8 bases, and 17 bases lay between the germline ends. CDR3 size: 13 residues. Looked up from germline, CDR1 is MNHEY and CDR2 is SVGEGT. The CDR3 DNA is TGTGCCAGCACCGCCGGGAGCCCGACGGGCTACACCTTC. Residues: CASTAGSPTGYTF.

This chain uses TRBV7-8 with TRBJ1-5; TRBD1 agrees at 8 bases. Losses at the gene ends were 6 bases for V and 5 bases for J; bases not matched to a gene: 12. Per germline, CDR1 SGHVS and CDR2 FQNEAQ. The CDR3 length is 16 residues. In DNA, the CDR3 is TGTGCCAGCAGTCACCGAAGGGGACAGGTGGATCAGCCCCAGCATTTT. Amino acid sequence: CASSHRRGQVDQPQHF.

V gene TRBV7-3 combines with J gene TRBJ1-2; TRBD1 agrees at 8 bases. The CDR3 extends over 15 amino acids. Per the germline V gene, CDR1 is SGHTA and CDR2 is FQGTGA. Trimming cost V 6 bases and J 4 bases; bases outside gene matches: 10. The CDR3 here is CASSPGTGFGYGYTF. The CDR3, as DNA: TGTGCCAGCAGTCCCGGGACAGGATTTGGCTATGGCTACACCTTC. Variable domain in full (rest from reference TRBV7-3 and TRBJ1-2): GAGVSQTPSNKVTEKGKYVELRCDPISGHTALYWYRQSLGQGPEFLIYFQGTGAADDSGLPNDRFFAVRPEGSVSTLKIQRTERGDSAVYLCASSPGTGFGYGYTFGSGTRLTVV.

This clonotype has a count of ten or more. The chain has TRBV10-3 and TRBJ2-3; D perhaps matches TRBD2 (7 bases). Trimming left V 7 bases short and J 2 bases short, with 19 bases between. The CDR3 runs 16 residues. Germline V gene lookup returns CDR1 ENHRY and CDR2 SYGVKD. The CDR3 DNA reads TGTGCCATCACAGGGGAGGGCGGGGAACTCACAGATACGCAGTATTTT. This codes for CAITGEGGELTDTQYF.